These T cell receptor beta chains were read from a single sample in a study of blood T cell repertoires in COVID-19. Assay used: immunoSEQ multiplex PCR; TCRdb lists only in-frame clones, some missing. The sample includes 400,000 to 450,000 clones, roughly 90% of them seen just once. The material sequenced was peripheral blood. These receptors came from a man between 18 and 35 years old with COVID-19, enrolled during active disease. Each CDR3 is given with its conserved first and last residue. D genes are given only for firm matches. Expanded clones are given a class, and other clones once, few, many or no size at all.

>13|TRBJ1-1|.|TRBV29-1|.
TGCAGCGTTGAGACACTCATGAACACTGAAGCTTTCTTT
CSVETLMNTEAFF
>15|TRBJ2-7|.|TRBV25-1|TRBD2
TGTGCCAGCAGTGGAACCCTAGCGGGAGATGTCGAGCAGTACTTC
CASSGTLAGDVEQYF
>15|TRBJ2-7|.|TRBV18|TRBD2
TGTGCCAGCTCACCTGGAAGCGGGAGTGGTTACGAGCAGTACTTC
CASSPGSGSGYEQYF
>16|TRBJ2-1|.|TRBV19|TRBD2
TGTGCCAGTAGTTCAAGCGGGGTAAGCTCCTACAATGAGCAGTTCTTC
CASSSSGVSSYNEQFF
>13|TRBJ1-1|.|TRBV11-2|.
TGTGCCAGCAGCTTAGTGGACAGACGTAAAGCTTTCTTT
CASSLVDRRKAFF
>15|TRBJ1-4|.|TRBV5-1|.
TGCGCCAGCAGCTCGGATCGGGGAGCAAGGGAAAAACTGTTTTTT
CASSSDRGAREKLFF
>14|TRBJ1-2|.|TRBV14|.
TGTGCCAGCAGCCACGAATCAGGGGTATATGGCTACACCTTC
CASSHESGVYGYTF
>13|TRBJ1-2|.|TRBV4-1|.
TGCGCCAGCAGCCACGCGCCAGGCTATGGCTACACCTTC
CASSHAPGYGYTF
>16|TRBJ1-4|once|TRBV5-1|.
TGCGCCAGCAGCTTGGGAGCAGAGGCCGTCCCTGGAAAACTGTTTTTT
CASSLGAEAVPGKLFF
>12|TRBJ2-7|.|TRBV5-6|TRBD1
TGTGCCAGCAGCCTAACAGGGGACGAGCAGTACTTC
CASSLTGDEQYF
>15|TRBJ2-7|.|TRBV19|TRBD2
TGTGCCAGTAGTCCTGGACTAGCGGGAGGTAACGAGCAGTACTTC
CASSPGLAGGNEQYF
>16|TRBJ1-2|.|TRBV5-6|TRBD1
TGTGCCAGCAGCAAACCGGAGACAGGGCTACTACATGGCTACACCTTC
CASSKPETGLLHGYTF
>16|TRBJ1-4|once|TRBV7-2|.
TGTGCCAGCAGCTCCCTACCCGGGACAAGAGACGCAAAACTGTTTTTT
CASSSLPGTRDAKLFF
>17|TRBJ2-7|.|TRBV10-3|.
TGTGCCATCAGTGAGTCTTTACCGGGTCCAATATACTACGAGCAGTACTTC
CAISESLPGPIYYEQYF
>14|TRBJ2-3|.|TRBV10-1|.
TGCGCCAGCAGTGACCCAGGATACACAGATACGCAGTATTTT
CASSDPGYTDTQYF
>15|TRBJ2-5|.|TRBV6-5|.
TGTGCCAGCAGCCAACATTGGGGGGTGGGCGAGACCCAGTACTTC
CASSQHWGVGETQYF
>15|TRBJ1-3|.|TRBV9|.
TGTGCCAGCTCGAGCCTACAGAGCTCTGGAAACACCATATATTTT
CASSSLQSSGNTIYF
>16|TRBJ1-4|once|TRBV6-5|.
TGTGCCAGCAGTTACTCTGGTCGGTTCGTTAATGAAAAACTGTTTTTT
CASSYSGRFVNEKLFF